This T cell receptor (beta chain) derives from a study of cytomegalovirus exposure and HLA in healthy donors. Study-level results: According to a later analysis, most TCR beta chains associated with CMV appeared HLA-restricted. A link between a missense DCLRE1C variant and TCR beta V- and J-gene trimming emerged from a later analysis. Rare TCR sequences dominated, though some public TCRs recurred in many donors. Later work associated around 18,000 TCR beta sequences with HLA alleles at 0.05 false discovery rate.

As regards this clone: The antigen is undetermined.

The PCR contained 60 Vbeta and 13 Jbeta primers. The repertoire was sequenced with immunoSEQ multiplex PCR; TCRdb's copy has only in-frame clones and lacks some. The profile shows about 140,000 clones, roughly a tenth of them singletons. The CDR3 extends over 18 amino acids. The V gene's germline CDR1 is SGHTA and CDR2 FQGNSA. V was trimmed by 5 bases and J by 6 bases, leaving 25 bases between them. The J gene is TRBJ2-2, the V gene TRBV7-2, with D possibly being TRBD1 (6 bases). What was sequenced was PBMCs. The source is a male donor in good health and CMV-seronegative. This CDR3 is CASSLILSGTSRAGELFF. CDR3 DNA: TGTGCCAGCAGCCTAATACTGTCCGGGACAAGCCGGGCCGGGGAGCTGTTTTTT.